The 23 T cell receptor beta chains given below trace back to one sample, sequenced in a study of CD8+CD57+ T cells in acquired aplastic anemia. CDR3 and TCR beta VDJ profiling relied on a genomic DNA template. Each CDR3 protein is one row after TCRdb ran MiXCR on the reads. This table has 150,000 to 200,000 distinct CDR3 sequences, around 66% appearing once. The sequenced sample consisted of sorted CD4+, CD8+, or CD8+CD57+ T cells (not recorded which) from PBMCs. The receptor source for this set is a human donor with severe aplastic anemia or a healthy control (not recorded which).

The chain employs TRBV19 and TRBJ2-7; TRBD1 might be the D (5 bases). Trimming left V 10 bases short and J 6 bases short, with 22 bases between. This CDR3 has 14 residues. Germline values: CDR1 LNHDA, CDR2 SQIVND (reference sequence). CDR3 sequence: CATTLSGQSLEQYF. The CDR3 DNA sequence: TGTGCCACCACCCTTTCTGGACAATCCCTCGAGCAGTACTTC.

The CDR3 DNA follows: TGTGCCAGCAGCTCGGGAGCAGGAATAACCTACGAGCAGTACTTC. This encodes CASSSGAGITYEQYF. The chain carries TRBV12-3 or TRBV12-4 and TRBJ2-7, with a tentative D call TRBD2 (6 bases). This CDR3 has 15 residues. The V end lost 6 bases, the J end lost 2 bases, and 17 bases lay between the germline ends.

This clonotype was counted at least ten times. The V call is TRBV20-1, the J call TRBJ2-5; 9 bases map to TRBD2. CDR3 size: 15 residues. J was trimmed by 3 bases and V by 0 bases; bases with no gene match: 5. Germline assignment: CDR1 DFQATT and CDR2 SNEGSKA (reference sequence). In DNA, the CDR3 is TGCAGTGCTAGAGATCAAAGACTAGCGGAAGAGACCCAGTACTTC. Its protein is CSARDQRLAEETQYF.

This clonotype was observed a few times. The CDR3 DNA reads as TGCAGTGCTAGAGATTTAGGGTACGAGCAGTACTTC. Protein product: CSARDLGYEQYF. This chain uses TRBV20-1 with TRBJ2-7; D ambiguous. Germline CDR1 DFQATT, CDR2 SNEGSKA (reference sequence). Trimming shortened V by 0 bases and J by 4 bases, and 7 bases separated the two germline ends. This CDR3 comprises 12 residues.

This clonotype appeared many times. CDR3 protein: CASSFRTSSSYNEQFF. The CDR3 DNA sequence: TGTGCCAGCAGCTTCCGGACTAGCAGCTCCTACAATGAGCAGTTCTTC. This chain joins TRBV5-6 and TRBJ2-1, with TRBD2 identical over 8 bases. Unmatched junction bases numbered 4, after V lost 2 bases and J lost 0 bases. The CDR3 sequence is 16 residues long. Germline V gene lookup returns CDR1 SGHDT and CDR2 YYEEEE.

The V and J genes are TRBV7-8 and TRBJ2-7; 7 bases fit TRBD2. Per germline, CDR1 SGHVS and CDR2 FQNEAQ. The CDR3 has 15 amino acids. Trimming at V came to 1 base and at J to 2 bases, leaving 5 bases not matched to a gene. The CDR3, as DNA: TGTGCCAGCAGCTTAGTTGTGGGGACTACCTACGAGCAGTACTTC. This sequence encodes CASSLVVGTTYEQYF.

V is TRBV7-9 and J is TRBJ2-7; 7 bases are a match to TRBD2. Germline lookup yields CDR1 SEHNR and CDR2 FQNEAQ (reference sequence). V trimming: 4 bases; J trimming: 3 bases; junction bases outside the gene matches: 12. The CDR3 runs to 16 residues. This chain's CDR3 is CASSSSGNKNFYEQYF. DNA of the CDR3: TGTGCCAGCAGCTCAAGCGGGAACAAAAACTTCTACGAGCAGTACTTC.

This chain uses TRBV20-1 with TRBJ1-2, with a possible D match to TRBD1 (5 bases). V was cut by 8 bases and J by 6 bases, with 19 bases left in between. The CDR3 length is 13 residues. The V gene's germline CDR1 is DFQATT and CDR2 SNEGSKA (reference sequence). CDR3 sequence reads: CSPEMGEWNGYTF. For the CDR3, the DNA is TGCAGTCCAGAGATGGGGGAATGGAATGGCTACACCTTC.

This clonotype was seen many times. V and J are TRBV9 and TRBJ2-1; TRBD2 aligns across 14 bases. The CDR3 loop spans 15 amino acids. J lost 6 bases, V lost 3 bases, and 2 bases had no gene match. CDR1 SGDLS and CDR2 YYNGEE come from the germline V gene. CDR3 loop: CASSEGLAGGNEQFF. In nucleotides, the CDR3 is TGTGCCAGCAGCGAAGGACTAGCGGGGGGCAATGAGCAGTTCTTC.

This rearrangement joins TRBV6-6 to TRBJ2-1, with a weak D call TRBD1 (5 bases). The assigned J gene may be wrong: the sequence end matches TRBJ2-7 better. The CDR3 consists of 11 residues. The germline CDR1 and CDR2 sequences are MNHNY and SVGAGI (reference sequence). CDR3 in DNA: TGTGCCAGCAATCAGGGAAACGAGCAGTACTTC. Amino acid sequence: CASNQGNEQYF.

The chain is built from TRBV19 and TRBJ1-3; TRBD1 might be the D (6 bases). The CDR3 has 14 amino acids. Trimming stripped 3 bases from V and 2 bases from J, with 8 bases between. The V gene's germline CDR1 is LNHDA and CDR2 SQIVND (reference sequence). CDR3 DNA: TGTGCCAGTAGTATCGGACAGCCTGGAAACACCATATATTTT. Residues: CASSIGQPGNTIYF.

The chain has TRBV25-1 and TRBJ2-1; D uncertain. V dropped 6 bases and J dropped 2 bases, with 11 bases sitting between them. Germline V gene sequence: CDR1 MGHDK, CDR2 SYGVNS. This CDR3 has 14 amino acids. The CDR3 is CASSQTATYNEQFF. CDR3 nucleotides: TGTGCCAGCAGCCAAACAGCCACCTACAATGAGCAGTTCTTC.

In DNA, the CDR3 is TGTGCCAGCAGCCCCTGGTGGGGGGCTGATGGAAACACCATATATTTT. It specifies CASSPWWGADGNTIYF. The chain couples TRBV7-9 to TRBJ1-3, with D possibly TRBD1 on 6 matching bases. Germline V gene data show CDR1 as SEHNR and CDR2 as FQNEAQ (reference sequence). Trimming cost V 5 bases and J 3 bases, with 17 bases left between them. The CDR3 totals 16 residues.

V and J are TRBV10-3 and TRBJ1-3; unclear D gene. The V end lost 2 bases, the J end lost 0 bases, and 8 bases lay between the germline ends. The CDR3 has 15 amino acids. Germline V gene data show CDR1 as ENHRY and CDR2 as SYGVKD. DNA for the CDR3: TGTGCCATCAGTGAGCGTACGCTCTCTGGAAACACCATATATTTT. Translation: CAISERTLSGNTIYF.

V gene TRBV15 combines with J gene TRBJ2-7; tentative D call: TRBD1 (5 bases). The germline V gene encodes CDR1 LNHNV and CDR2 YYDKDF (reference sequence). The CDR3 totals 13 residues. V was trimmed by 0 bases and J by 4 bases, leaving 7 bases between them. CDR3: CATSRETVYEQYF. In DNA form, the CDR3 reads TGTGCCACCAGCAGAGAGACAGTATACGAGCAGTACTTC.

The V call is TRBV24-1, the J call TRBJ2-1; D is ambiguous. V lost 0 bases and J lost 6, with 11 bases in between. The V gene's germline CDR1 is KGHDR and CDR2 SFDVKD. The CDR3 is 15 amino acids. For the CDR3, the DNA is TGTGCCACCAGTGATTTGTCCGGATTAGGCAATGAGCAGTTCTTC. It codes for CATSDLSGLGNEQFF.

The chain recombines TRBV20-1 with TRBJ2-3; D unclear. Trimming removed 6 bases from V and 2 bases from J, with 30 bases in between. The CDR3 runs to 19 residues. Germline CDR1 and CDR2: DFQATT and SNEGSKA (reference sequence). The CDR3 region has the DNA TGCAGTGCCGCACCCGATCTGCTAGACCGACGCCTGAACACAGATACGCAGTATTTT. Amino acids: CSAAPDLLDRRLNTDTQYF.

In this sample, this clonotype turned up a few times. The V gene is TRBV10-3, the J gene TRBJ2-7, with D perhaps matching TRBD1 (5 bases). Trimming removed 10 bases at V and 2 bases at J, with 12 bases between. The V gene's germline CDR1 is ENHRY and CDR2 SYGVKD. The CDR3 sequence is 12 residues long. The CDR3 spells CATHDSTYEQYF. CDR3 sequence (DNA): TGTGCCACCCATGACAGCACCTACGAGCAGTACTTC.

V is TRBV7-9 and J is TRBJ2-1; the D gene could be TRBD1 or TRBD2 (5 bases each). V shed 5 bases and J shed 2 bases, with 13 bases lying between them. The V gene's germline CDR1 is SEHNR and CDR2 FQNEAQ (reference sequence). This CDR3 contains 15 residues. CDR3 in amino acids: CASSLNQGPYNEQFF. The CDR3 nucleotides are TGTGCCAGCAGCCTCAACCAGGGACCCTACAATGAGCAGTTCTTC. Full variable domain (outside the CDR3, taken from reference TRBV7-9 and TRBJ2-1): DTGVSQNPRHKITKRGQNVTFRCDPISEHNRLYWYRQTLGQGPEFLTYFQNEAQLEKSRLLSDRFSAERPKGSFSTLEIQRTEQGDSAMYLCASSLNQGPYNEQFFGPGTRLTVL.

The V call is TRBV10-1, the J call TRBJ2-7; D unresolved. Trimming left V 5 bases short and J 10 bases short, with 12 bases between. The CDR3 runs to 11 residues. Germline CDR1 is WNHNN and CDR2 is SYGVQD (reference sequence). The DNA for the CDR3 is TGCGCCAGCAGTCCTGGGAAGGTCCAGTACTTC. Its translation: CASSPGKVQYF.

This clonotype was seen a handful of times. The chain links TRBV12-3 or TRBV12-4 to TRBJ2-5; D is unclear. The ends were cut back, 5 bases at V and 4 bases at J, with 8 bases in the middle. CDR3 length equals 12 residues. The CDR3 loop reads CASSNPGETQYF. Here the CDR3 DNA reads TGTGCCAGCAGTAACCCAGGAGAGACCCAGTACTTC.

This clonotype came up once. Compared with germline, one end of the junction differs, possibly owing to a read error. CDR3 sequence: CASSLAGGPAGELFF. The CDR3 DNA reads as TGTGCTAGCAGCTTGGCGGGGGGGCCGGCCGGGGAGCTGTTTTTT. This chain links TRBV7-7 with TRBJ2-2, with TRBD2 matching over 9 bases. CDR1 is SSHAT, CDR2 FNYEAQ, per germline (reference sequence). The CDR3 runs to 15 residues.

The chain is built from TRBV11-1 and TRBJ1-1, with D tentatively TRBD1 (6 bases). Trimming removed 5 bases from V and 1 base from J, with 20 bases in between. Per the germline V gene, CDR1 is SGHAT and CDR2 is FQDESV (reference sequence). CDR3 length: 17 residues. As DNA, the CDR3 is TGTGCCAGCAGCCCGCTCGGATCGGGGGCGTCGAACACTGAAGCTTTCTTT. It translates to CASSPLGSGASNTEAFF.